This T cell receptor beta chain derives from a study of OX40 agonist ivuxolimab in advanced cancers. Regarding the complete study: Ivuxolimab was an agonistic, fully human IgG2 monoclonal antibody directed against OX40 (CD134), a costimulatory receptor. The paper describes the monotherapy dose-escalation part (N = 52 patients) of the phase I trial of ivuxolimab. Of the approximately 50 dose-escalation patients, hepatocellular carcinoma was present in about 20, melanoma in approximately 15, renal cell carcinoma in 9 and head and neck cancer in 9. In the dose-escalation cohort, around four fifths of patients were male, and the mean age was about 55 years, with a range of about 23 to 80. The point of sequencing TCRbeta in the periphery was to test whether ivuxolimab changed TCR sequence diversity and drove clonal T-cell expansion. Partial responses were achieved by three dose-escalation patients, of whom one had hepatocellular carcinoma and two had cutaneous melanoma. Intravenous ivuxolimab was administered to patients every 2 weeks at six dose levels: 0.01, 0.1, 0.3, 1.5, 3 and 10 mg/kg. Patients were allowed to have had prior anti-PD-1, anti-PD-L1 or anti-CTLA-4 therapy, and less than 45% of the dose-escalation patients had previously received checkpoint inhibitors.

About this clone itself: Which antigen it targets is not known. Per-base qualities were not stored, and no clone one base away is much larger.

Patients with autoimmune disease history or receiving systemic immunosuppression were excluded from the trial. In every dose cohort, peripheral blood was drawn for TCR sequencing at baseline, cycle 4 day 1, and cycle 7 day 1. The samples were drawn from a first-in-human, open-label, multicenter phase I dose-escalation trial of ivuxolimab. The trial enrolled adults with locally advanced or metastatic head and neck squamous cell, hepatocellular, melanoma or renal cell carcinoma. Before TCR sequencing, CD4+ T cells and CD8+ T cells were sorted from peripheral blood as separate populations. Trimming costs V 0 bases and J 5 bases, and their ends lie 11 bases apart. The germline V gene (reference sequence) supplies CDR1 SGHKS and CDR2 YYEKEE. Taken from cysteine to phenylalanine, the CDR3 has 14 residues. The only DNA kept is the CDR3, 42 bases in frame from the first base. Genomic DNA was isolated from the sorted cells so that the TCRbeta CDR3 region could be sequenced. The immunoSEQ Assay was used for sequencing of TCRbeta CDR3 regions. TCRdb obtained this table from immuneACCESS and retained in-frame rearrangements with V and J assigned. These tables miss some clones; where compared with another copy, unresolved V genes account for less than half of the shortfall, and the remainder is unexplained. The sample has around 76,000 clones on record, roughly 90% of them singletons. The ten largest clones capture approximately 3% of the sample.

On the study overall, not on this receptor specifically: On average, CD8+ T cells showed more expanded clones than CD4+ T cells after ivuxolimab. In partial responders in the 0.1-3.0 mg/kg groups, normalized peripheral clonal expansion was found to be among the lowest, especially among CD8+ T cells. The antigen specificity of the peripheral T cells that underwent clonal expansion was not determined. At doses from 0.1 to 3.0 mg/kg, clonal expansion was seen in both CD4+ and CD8+ blood T cells between baseline and week 6. Low levels of normalized T-cell clonal expansion were also seen in some nonresponding patients.

The chain links TRBV5-5 with TRBJ1-1; no confident D gene assignment can be made. The starting material was CD4+ or CD8+ T cells sorted from blood, obtained in a trial of the OX40 agonist ivuxolimab. The clonotype originates from an adult with an advanced solid tumor such as melanoma, head and neck, liver or kidney cancer. The bases read TGTGCCAGCAGCTTGGATACCAGGTGGACTGAAGCTTTCTTT. This encodes CASSLDTRWTEAFF. The full variable domain, completed from the reference TRBV5-5 and TRBJ1-1 proteins outside the CDR3, reads DAGVTQSPTHLIKTRGQQVTLRCSPISGHKSVSWYQQVLGQGPQFIFQYYEKEERGRGNFPDRFSARQFPNYSSELNVNALLLGDSALYLCASSLDTRWTEAFFGQGTRLTVV.